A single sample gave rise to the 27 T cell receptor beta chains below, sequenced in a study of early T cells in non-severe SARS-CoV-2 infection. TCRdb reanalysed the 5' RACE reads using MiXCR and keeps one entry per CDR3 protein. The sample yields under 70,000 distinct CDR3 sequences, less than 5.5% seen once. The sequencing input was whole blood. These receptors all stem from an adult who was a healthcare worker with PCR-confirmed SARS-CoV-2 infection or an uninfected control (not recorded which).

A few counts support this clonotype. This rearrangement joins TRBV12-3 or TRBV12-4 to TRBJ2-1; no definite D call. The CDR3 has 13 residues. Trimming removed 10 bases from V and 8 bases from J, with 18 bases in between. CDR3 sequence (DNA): TGTGCCACTGGAGACCACGTAGTGGATGAGCAGTTCTTC. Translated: CATGDHVVDEQFF.

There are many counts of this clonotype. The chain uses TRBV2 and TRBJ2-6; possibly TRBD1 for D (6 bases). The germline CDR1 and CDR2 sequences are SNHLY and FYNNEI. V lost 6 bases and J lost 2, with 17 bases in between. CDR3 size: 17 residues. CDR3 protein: CASRRQVLRAGANVLTF. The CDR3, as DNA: TGTGCCAGCAGACGACAGGTTCTGCGAGCTGGGGCCAACGTCCTGACTTTC.

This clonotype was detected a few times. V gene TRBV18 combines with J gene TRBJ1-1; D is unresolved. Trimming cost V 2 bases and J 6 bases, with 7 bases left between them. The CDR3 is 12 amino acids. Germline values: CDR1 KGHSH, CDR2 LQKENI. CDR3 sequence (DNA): TGTGCCAGCTCACCATCGGATGCTGAAGCTTTCTTT. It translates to CASSPSDAEAFF.

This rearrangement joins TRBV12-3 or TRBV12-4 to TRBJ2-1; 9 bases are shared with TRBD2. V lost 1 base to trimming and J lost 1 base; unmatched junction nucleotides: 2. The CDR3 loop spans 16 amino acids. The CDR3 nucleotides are TGTGCCAGCAGTTTAGGAGCGGGAGGATCCTACAATGAGCAGTTCTTC. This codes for CASSLGAGGSYNEQFF.

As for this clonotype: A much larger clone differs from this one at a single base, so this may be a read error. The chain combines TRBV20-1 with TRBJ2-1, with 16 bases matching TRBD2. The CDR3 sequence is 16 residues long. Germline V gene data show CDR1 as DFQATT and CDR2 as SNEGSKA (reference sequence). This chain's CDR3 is CGAEGLAGGLYNEQFF. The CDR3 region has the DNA TGCGGTGCTGAGGGACTAGCGGGGGGGCTTTACAATGAGCAGTTCTTC.

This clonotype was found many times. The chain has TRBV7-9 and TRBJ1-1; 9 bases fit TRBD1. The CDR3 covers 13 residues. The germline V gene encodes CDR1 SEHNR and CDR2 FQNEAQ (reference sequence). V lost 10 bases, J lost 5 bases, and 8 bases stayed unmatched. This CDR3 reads CAKYRGLGTEAFF. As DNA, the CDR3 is TGTGCCAAATACAGGGGGCTGGGGACTGAAGCTTTCTTT. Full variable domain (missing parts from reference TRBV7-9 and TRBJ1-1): DTGVSQNPRHKITKRGQNVTFRCDPISEHNRLYWYRQTLGQGPEFLTYFQNEAQLEKSRLLSDRFSAERPKGSFSTLEIQRTEQGDSAMYLCAKYRGLGTEAFFGQGTRLTVV.

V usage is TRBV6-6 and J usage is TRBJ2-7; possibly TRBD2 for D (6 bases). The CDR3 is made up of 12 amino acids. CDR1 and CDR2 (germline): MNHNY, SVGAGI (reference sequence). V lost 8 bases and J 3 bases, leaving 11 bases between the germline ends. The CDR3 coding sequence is TGTGCCAGCGGGGTTAGCGGCTACGAGCAGTACTTC. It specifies CASGVSGYEQYF.

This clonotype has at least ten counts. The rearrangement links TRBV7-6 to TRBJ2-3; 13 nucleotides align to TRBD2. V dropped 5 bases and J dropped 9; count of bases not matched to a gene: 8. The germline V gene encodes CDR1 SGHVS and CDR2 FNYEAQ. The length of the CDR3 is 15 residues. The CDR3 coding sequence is TGTGCCAGCAGCGAACCGGGACTAGCGGGGCCGACGCAGTATTTT. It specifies CASSEPGLAGPTQYF.

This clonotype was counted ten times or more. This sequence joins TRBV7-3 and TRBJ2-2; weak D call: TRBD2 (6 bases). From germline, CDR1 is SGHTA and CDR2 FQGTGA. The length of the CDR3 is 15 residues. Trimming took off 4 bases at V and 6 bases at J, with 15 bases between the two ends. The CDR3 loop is CASSYYGGEAGELFF. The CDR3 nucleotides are TGTGCCAGCAGCTACTACGGGGGAGAGGCCGGGGAGCTGTTTTTT.

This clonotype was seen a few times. In DNA form, the CDR3 reads TGCAGTGTGATCCCCGATACCGCTAGGGAAGGCAATGAGCAGTTCTTC. Translation gives CSVIPDTAREGNEQFF. This chain connects TRBV20-1 to TRBJ2-1; D unclear. Germline CDR1 and CDR2: DFQATT and SNEGSKA (reference sequence). The CDR3 consists of 16 residues. Trimming took 7 bases from V and 6 from J, leaving 25 bases between them.

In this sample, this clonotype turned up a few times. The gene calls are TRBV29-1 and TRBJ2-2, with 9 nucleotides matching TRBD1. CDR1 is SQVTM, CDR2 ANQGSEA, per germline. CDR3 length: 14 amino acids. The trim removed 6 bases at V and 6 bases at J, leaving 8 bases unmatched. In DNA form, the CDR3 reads TGCAGCGTCTGCGTACAGGGGGCGCCCGGGGAGCTGTTTTTT. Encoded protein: CSVCVQGAPGELFF.

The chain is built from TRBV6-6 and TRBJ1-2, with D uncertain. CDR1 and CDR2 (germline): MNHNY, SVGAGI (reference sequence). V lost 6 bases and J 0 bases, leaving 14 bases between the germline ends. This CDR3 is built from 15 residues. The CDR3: CASSYTDTANYGYTF. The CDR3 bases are TGTGCCAGCAGCTATACTGACACGGCTAACTATGGCTACACCTTC.

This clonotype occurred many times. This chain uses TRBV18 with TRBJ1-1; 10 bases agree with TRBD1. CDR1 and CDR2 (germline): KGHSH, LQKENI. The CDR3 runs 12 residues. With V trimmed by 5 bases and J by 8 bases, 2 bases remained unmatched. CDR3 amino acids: CASSSGQGEAFF. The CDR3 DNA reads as TGTGCCAGCTCATCGGGACAGGGGGAAGCTTTCTTT.

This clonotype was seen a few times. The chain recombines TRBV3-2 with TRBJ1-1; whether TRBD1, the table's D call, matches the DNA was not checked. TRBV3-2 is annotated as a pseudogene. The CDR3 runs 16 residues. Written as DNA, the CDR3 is TGTGCCAGCAGCCAAGTCGGGACAGGGGGTCACACTGAAGCTTTCTTT. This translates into CASSQVGTGGHTEAFF.

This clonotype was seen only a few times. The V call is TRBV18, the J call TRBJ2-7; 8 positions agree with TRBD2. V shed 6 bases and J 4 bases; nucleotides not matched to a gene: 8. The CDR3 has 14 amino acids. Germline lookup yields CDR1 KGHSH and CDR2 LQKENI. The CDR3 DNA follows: TGTGCCAGCTCGCCCGGGACTAGGGGGTACGAGCAGTACTTC. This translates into CASSPGTRGYEQYF.

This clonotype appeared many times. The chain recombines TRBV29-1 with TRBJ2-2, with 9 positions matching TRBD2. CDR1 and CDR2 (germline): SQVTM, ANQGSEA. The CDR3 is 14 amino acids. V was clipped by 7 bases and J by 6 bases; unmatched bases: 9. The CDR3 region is CSALAGEGSGELFF. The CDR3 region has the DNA TGCAGCGCCTTAGCGGGAGAAGGATCCGGGGAGCTGTTTTTT.

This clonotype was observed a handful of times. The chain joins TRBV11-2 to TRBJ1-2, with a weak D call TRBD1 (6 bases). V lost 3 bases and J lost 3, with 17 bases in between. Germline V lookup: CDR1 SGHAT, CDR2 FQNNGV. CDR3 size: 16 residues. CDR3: CASSLWTGGGDYGYTF. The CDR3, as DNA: TGTGCCAGCAGCTTGTGGACTGGAGGGGGAGACTATGGCTACACCTTC.

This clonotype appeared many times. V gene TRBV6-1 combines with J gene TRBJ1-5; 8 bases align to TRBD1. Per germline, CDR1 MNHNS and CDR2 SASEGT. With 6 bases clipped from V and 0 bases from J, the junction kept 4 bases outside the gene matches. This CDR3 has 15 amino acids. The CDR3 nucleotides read TGTGCCAGCAGCGCTGGACAGGGTAGCAATCAGCCCCAGCATTTT. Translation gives CASSAGQGSNQPQHF.

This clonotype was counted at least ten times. DNA of the CDR3: TGTGCCACCGCAGAGGGACAGGCCAAAAACATTCAGTACTTC. Its protein is CATAEGQAKNIQYF. This chain joins TRBV10-3 and TRBJ2-4, with 7 bases that match TRBD1. The germline V gene has CDR1 ENHRY and CDR2 SYGVKD. The length of the CDR3 is 14 residues. Germline trimming cut 10 bases from V and 1 base from J; bases unmatched to any gene: 7.

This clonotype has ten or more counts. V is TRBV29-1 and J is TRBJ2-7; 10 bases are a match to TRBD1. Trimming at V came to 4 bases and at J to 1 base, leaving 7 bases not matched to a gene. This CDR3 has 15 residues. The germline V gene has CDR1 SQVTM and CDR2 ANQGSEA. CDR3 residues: CSVAVLGQGSYEQYF. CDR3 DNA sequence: TGCAGCGTTGCTGTCCTGGGACAGGGGTCCTACGAGCAGTACTTC.

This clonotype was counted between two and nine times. DNA of the CDR3: TGCGCCAGCAGCGCAGCCGGGACAGGGTCCTACGAGCAGTACTTC. Encoded protein: CASSAAGTGSYEQYF. This chain links TRBV5-1 with TRBJ2-7; TRBD1 matches 9 bases. The CDR3 consists of 15 residues. Germline V lookup: CDR1 SGHRS, CDR2 YFSETQ. Trimming cost V 4 bases and J 1 base; bases outside gene matches: 6.

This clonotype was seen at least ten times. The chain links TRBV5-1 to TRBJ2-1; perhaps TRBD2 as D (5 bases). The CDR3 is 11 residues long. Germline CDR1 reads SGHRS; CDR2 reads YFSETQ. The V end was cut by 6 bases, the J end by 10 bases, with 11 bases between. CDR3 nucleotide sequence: TGCGCCAGCATGGCAGGAGGAGAGCAGTTCTTC. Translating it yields CASMAGGEQFF.

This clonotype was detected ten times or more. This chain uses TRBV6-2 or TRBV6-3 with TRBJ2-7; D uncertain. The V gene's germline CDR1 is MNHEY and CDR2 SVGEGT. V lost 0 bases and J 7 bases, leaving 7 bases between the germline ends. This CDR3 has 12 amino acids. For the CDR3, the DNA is TGTGCCAGCAGTTACTCGATTCGGGAGCAGTACTTC. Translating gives CASSYSIREQYF.

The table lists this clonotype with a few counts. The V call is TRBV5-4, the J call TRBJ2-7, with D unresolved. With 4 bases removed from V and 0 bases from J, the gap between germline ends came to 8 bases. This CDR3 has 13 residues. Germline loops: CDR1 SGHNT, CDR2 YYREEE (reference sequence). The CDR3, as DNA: TGTGCCAGCAGCCAGGACGTCTCCTACGAGCAGTACTTC. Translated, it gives CASSQDVSYEQYF.

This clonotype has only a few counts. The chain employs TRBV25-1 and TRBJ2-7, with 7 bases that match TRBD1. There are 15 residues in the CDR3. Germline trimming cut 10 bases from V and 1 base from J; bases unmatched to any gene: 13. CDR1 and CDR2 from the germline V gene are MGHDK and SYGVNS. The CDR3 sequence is CATSSANRGSYEQYF. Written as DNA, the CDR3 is TGTGCCACCTCCTCCGCCAACAGGGGTTCCTACGAGCAGTACTTC.

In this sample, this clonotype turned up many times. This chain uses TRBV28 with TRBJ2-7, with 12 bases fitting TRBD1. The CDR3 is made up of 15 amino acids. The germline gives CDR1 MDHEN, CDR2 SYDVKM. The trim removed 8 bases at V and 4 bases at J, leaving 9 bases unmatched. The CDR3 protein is CASCAPGQGAYEQYF. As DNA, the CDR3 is TGTGCCAGCTGCGCACCGGGACAGGGGGCTTACGAGCAGTACTTC. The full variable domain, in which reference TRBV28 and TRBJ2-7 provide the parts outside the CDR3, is DVKVTQSSRYLVKRTGEKVFLECVQDMDHENMFWYRQDPGLGLRLIYFSYDVKMKEKGDIPEGYSVSREKKERFSLILESASTNQTSMYLCASCAPGQGAYEQYFGPGTRLTVT.

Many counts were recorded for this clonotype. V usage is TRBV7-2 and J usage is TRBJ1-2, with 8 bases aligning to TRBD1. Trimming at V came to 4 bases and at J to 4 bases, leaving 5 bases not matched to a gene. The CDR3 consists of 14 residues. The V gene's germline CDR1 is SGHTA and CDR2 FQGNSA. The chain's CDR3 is CASSSGQGSYGYTF. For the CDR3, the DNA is TGTGCCAGCAGCTCCGGACAGGGATCCTATGGCTACACCTTC.